This T cell receptor beta chain is from a study of T cells in Graves' hyperthyroidism and ophthalmopathy. Study context: The authors collected peripheral blood at initial diagnosis, before any treatment.

Germline values: CDR1 SNHLY, CDR2 FYNNEI. There are 13 residues in the CDR3. V was pared by 5 bases and J by 8 bases, with 13 bases between. This clonotype was counted many times. Using RNA transcripts as the source, TCR beta CDR3 regions were amplified. TCR CDR3 underwent first-round RT-PCR with the HTBI primer set. One entry per CDR3 protein, called by TCRdb with MiXCR from the multiplex PCR reads. This repertoire shows 300,000 to 450,000 distinct CDR3 sequences, approximately 15% found once; its top ten account for 11%. The PBMCs studied were ones that came from about 10 ml fresh peripheral blood. This chain links TRBV2 with TRBJ2-1; weak D call: TRBD1 (5 bases). Sequencing was done on a sample of blood. The receptor was derived from a woman between 55 and 75 years old with Graves' hyperthyroidism. Here the CDR3 reads CASSFARAYEQFF. The DNA for the CDR3 is TGTGCCAGCAGTTTTGCCAGGGCTTATGAGCAGTTCTTC. The whole variable domain, remainder taken from reference TRBV2 and TRBJ2-1, is EPEVTQTPSHQVTQMGQEVILRCVPISNHLYFYWYRQILGQKVEFLVSFYNNEISEKSEIFDDQFSVERPDGSNFTLKIRSTKLEDSAMYFCASSFARAYEQFFGPGTRLTVL.